A single sample gave rise to the 19 T cell receptor beta chains below, sequenced in a study of shared clonotypes between healthy human individuals. Profiled with immunoSEQ multiplex PCR; TCRdb holds only in-frame clones, not every one. The sample has about 470,000 clones, about 76% seen once. The sample taken for sequencing was PBMCs. The source of these receptors is a middle-aged woman in good health. Some clones in this sample may be carry-over from other donors' samples.

The chain is built from TRBV6-5 and TRBJ2-7, with D perhaps TRBD2 (5 bases). This CDR3 has 11 residues. CDR1 MNHEY and CDR2 SVGAGI come from the germline V gene. CDR3 loop: CATRRGYEQYF. The CDR3 nucleotides are TGTGCGACCCGCCGGGGCTACGAGCAGTACTTC.

The chain couples TRBV28 to TRBJ2-1, with 8 bases identical to TRBD2. Germline-derived CDR1 and CDR2 are MDHEN and SYDVKM. The CDR3 loop spans 17 amino acids. J was trimmed by 1 base and V by 5 bases; bases with no gene match: 10. CDR3 protein: CASSPIAGTRSYNEQFF. Written as DNA, the CDR3 is TGTGCCAGCAGTCCGATAGCGGGAACTAGGTCCTACAATGAGCAGTTCTTC. The variable domain in full, completed from reference TRBV28 and TRBJ2-1, reads DVKVTQSSRYLVKRTGEKVFLECVQDMDHENMFWYRQDPGLGLRLIYFSYDVKMKEKGDIPEGYSVSREKKERFSLILESASTNQTSMYLCASSPIAGTRSYNEQFFGPGTRLTVL.

The chain carries TRBV6-1 and TRBJ2-7; tentatively, D is TRBD2 (6 bases). Trimming took off 1 base at V and 0 bases at J, with 10 bases between the two ends. The CDR3 sequence is 15 residues long. Per the germline V gene, CDR1 is MNHNS and CDR2 is SASEGT. The CDR3 protein is CASSEEASASYEQYF. CDR3 nucleotides: TGTGCCAGCAGTGAAGAGGCTAGCGCCTCCTACGAGCAGTACTTC.

This clone was observed a handful of times. The rearrangement links TRBV9 to TRBJ1-3; no clear D gene. Germline V gene data show CDR1 as SGDLS and CDR2 as YYNGEE. There are 13 residues in the CDR3. Trimming cost V 6 bases and J 2 bases, with 9 bases left between them. CDR3 sequence: CASNSVPGNTIYF. In nucleotides, the CDR3 is TGTGCCAGCAACTCTGTCCCTGGAAACACCATATATTTT.

This rearrangement joins TRBV7-9 to TRBJ2-1; 11 bases are a match to TRBD2. The CDR3 contains 16 residues. V shed 1 base, J shed 8 bases, and the junction held 7 bases outside the gene matches. Germline values: CDR1 SEHNR, CDR2 FQNEAQ (reference sequence). The CDR3 coding sequence is TGTGCCAGCAGCTTAGTTGGTAGCGGGAGGGGGGATGAGCAGTTCTTC. It encodes CASSLVGSGRGDEQFF.

The chain couples TRBV18 to TRBJ2-1, with 7 bases that match TRBD1. Per germline, CDR1 KGHSH and CDR2 LQKENI. The length of the CDR3 is 17 residues. The ends lost 6 bases at V and 2 bases at J; junction bases unmatched: 13. The CDR3 loop is CASSAQYRDSAYNEQFF. The CDR3 DNA sequence: TGTGCCAGCTCTGCTCAATATCGGGACAGCGCCTACAATGAGCAGTTCTTC.

V usage is TRBV28 and J usage is TRBJ2-5; 11 positions agree with TRBD2. The CDR3 contains 15 residues. V lost 6 bases to trimming and J lost 5 bases; unmatched junction nucleotides: 8. The germline gives CDR1 MDHEN, CDR2 SYDVKM. CDR3 loop: CASSPGLAETETQYF. The CDR3 DNA follows: TGTGCCAGCAGCCCGGGACTAGCGGAGACGGAGACCCAGTACTTC. The complete variable domain, with remaining parts taken from reference TRBV28 and TRBJ2-5, reads DVKVTQSSRYLVKRTGEKVFLECVQDMDHENMFWYRQDPGLGLRLIYFSYDVKMKEKGDIPEGYSVSREKKERFSLILESASTNQTSMYLCASSPGLAETETQYFGPGTRLLVL.

The V and J genes are TRBV29-1 and TRBJ2-5, with 7 bases matching TRBD1. This CDR3 spans 14 amino acids. Unmatched junction bases numbered 6, after V lost 4 bases and J lost 1 base. Germline V gene lookup returns CDR1 SQVTM and CDR2 ANQGSEA. CDR3 region: CSVAQGSFQETQYF. For the CDR3, the DNA is TGCAGCGTTGCACAGGGGAGCTTCCAAGAGACCCAGTACTTC.

This clone was picked up many times. Other DNA sequences in this sample translate to the same CDR3. V is TRBV7-9 and J is TRBJ2-5; no clear D gene. The CDR3 extends over 15 amino acids. V lost 8 bases, J lost 1 base, and 17 bases lay in between. Germline V CDR1 and CDR2: SEHNR, FQNEAQ (reference sequence). CDR3 DNA sequence: TGTGCCAGCTCTGGCCTCACATTAGTCCAAGAGACCCAGTACTTC. Translation: CASSGLTLVQETQYF.

This clone was seen a few times. The rearrangement uses TRBV29-1 and TRBJ2-1; the match to TRBD2 covers 10 bases. The germline V gene has CDR1 SQVTM and CDR2 ANQGSEA. The CDR3 runs 16 residues. In DNA, the CDR3 is TGCATTTGCCGACTAGCGGGCCCCGCCAATTACAATGAGCAGTTCTTC. It translates to CICRLAGPANYNEQFF.

This rearrangement joins TRBV30 to TRBJ1-2, with D unresolved. CDR3 length: 13 residues. Trimming pared 0 bases from V and 4 bases from J, leaving 9 bases between. Germline CDR1 reads GTSNPN; CDR2 reads SVGIG (reference sequence). As DNA, the CDR3 is TGTGCCTGGAGTGTAGCGGCGGGCTATGGCTACACCTTC. Its protein product is CAWSVAAGYGYTF. The whole variable domain, remainder taken from reference TRBV30 and TRBJ1-2, is SQTIHQWPATLVQPVGSPLSLECTVEGTSNPNLYWYRQAAGRGLQLLFYSVGIGQISSEVPQNLSASRPQDRQFILSSKKLLLSDSGFYLCAWSVAAGYGYTFGSGTRLTVV.

The rearrangement joins TRBV29-1 to TRBJ2-3, with a possible D match to TRBD1 (5 bases). The CDR3 is made up of 14 amino acids. In germline, CDR1 is SQVTM, CDR2 ANQGSEA. Deletions cut 5 bases from V and 3 bases from J, with 15 bases between. CDR3 sequence: CSVQRGETTDTQYF. The CDR3 nucleotides read TGCAGCGTTCAAAGGGGCGAAACGACAGATACGCAGTATTTT.

The rearrangement joins TRBV4-3 to TRBJ1-1; D is ambiguous. This CDR3 spans 16 amino acids. V dropped 1 base and J dropped 1 base, with 13 bases sitting between them. Looked up from germline, CDR1 is LGHNA and CDR2 is YSLEER. For the CDR3, the DNA is TGCGCCAGCAGCCAAGGGGGTGGTGAGGGGAACACTGAAGCTTTCTTT. This gives the protein CASSQGGGEGNTEAFF.

The chain joins TRBV6-4 to TRBJ2-3; no clear D. V was trimmed by 0 bases and J by 4 bases, leaving 8 bases between them. The CDR3 consists of 14 residues. CDR1 and CDR2 from the germline V gene are MRHNA and SNTAGT. The CDR3 sequence: CASSDSMASDTQYF. The DNA of the CDR3 is TGTGCCAGCAGTGACTCGATGGCGTCAGATACGCAGTATTTT.

The CDR3 loop is CASSLTGGSTDTQYF. The CDR3, as DNA: TGTGCCAGCAGCTTAACTGGCGGGAGTACAGATACGCAGTATTTT. The chain recombines TRBV7-3 with TRBJ2-3, with 7 bases lining up with TRBD2. The germline CDR1 and CDR2 sequences are SGHTA and FQGTGA. The CDR3 sequence is 15 residues long. Trimming removed 0 bases from V and 3 bases from J; junction bases left unmatched: 3.

This clone was seen a few times. The chain uses TRBV2 and TRBJ2-5; no clear D gene. Germline V gene sequence: CDR1 SNHLY, CDR2 FYNNEI. The CDR3 has 12 amino acids. CDR3 amino acids: CASSQVRETQYF. The CDR3 coding sequence is TGTGCTTCGTCCCAGGTTAGAGAGACCCAGTACTTC.

The chain links TRBV2 to TRBJ2-7, with D maybe TRBD2 (5 bases). Germline V gene data show CDR1 as SNHLY and CDR2 as FYNNEI. This CDR3 is 14 amino acids long. The ends were cut back, 7 bases at V and 6 bases at J, with 19 bases in the middle. Here the CDR3 reads CASMLRGNLPEQYF. The CDR3 DNA reads TGTGCCAGCATGTTACGGGGAAATTTACCCGAGCAGTACTTC.

Ten or more counts support this clone. At the DNA level, this CDR3 is encoded by other sequences in the same sample as well. The chain carries TRBV28 and TRBJ2-7; D remains ambiguous. The CDR3 contains 14 residues. Germline-derived CDR1 and CDR2 are MDHEN and SYDVKM. Trimming stripped 5 bases from V and 0 bases from J, with 11 bases between. The CDR3 nucleotides are TGTGCCAGCAGTGACAATCCAAGCTCCTACGAGCAGTACTTC. Its protein product is CASSDNPSSYEQYF.

J is TRBJ2-1 and V is TRBV7-9, with D possibly matching TRBD2 (6 bases). Germline CDR1 is SEHNR and CDR2 is FQNEAQ (reference sequence). The ends were cut back, 7 bases at V and 10 bases at J, with 20 bases in the middle. This CDR3 is 14 amino acids long. The DNA of the CDR3 is TGTGCCAGCACGCTCTTTGGAGGGGCCGACGAGCAGTTCTTC. It yields the protein CASTLFGGADEQFF. The full variable domain, completed using reference TRBV7-9 and TRBJ2-1, is DTGVSQNPRHKITKRGQNVTFRCDPISEHNRLYWYRQTLGQGPEFLTYFQNEAQLEKSRLLSDRFSAERPKGSFSTLEIQRTEQGDSAMYLCASTLFGGADEQFFGPGTRLTVL.